The 32 T cell receptor beta chains reported below all come from one sample, sequenced in a study of blood T cell repertoires in COVID-19. Method: immunoSEQ multiplex PCR; TCRdb's copy keeps in-frame clones and lacks some. Among some 70,000 clones listed, 79% were seen once. Sequencing was done on a sample of peripheral blood. The origin of the receptors is a woman aged 45-65 years with acute or convalescent COVID-19.

This chain joins TRBV2 and TRBJ1-5; 9 bases are shared with TRBD1. Germline-derived CDR1 and CDR2 are SNHLY and FYNNEI. V gave up 2 bases and J gave up 7 bases; unmatched junction bases: 9. This CDR3 spans 16 amino acids. The chain's CDR3 is CASSESGTGTFQPQHF. In nucleotides, the CDR3 is TGTGCCAGCAGTGAATCAGGGACAGGGACGTTCCAGCCCCAGCATTTT.

The table lists this clone with a count of one. The chain joins TRBV4-2 to TRBJ2-7; 7 bases fit TRBD2. The CDR3 has 15 residues. V was pared by 3 bases and J by 3 bases, with 8 bases of the junction left unmatched. Germline-derived CDR1 and CDR2 are LGHNA and YNFKEQ. CDR3 sequence (DNA): TGTGCCAGCAGCCAGCGCCCTAGCGGAAGCTACGAGCAGTACTTC. Encoded protein: CASSQRPSGSYEQYF.

This clone was seen just once. The chain combines TRBV24-1 with TRBJ2-7; no reliable D call. V gave up 4 bases and J gave up 5 bases, with 11 bases separating them. The CDR3 totals 13 residues. The germline V gene has CDR1 KGHDR and CDR2 SFDVKD. CDR3 loop: CATSDPTYDEQYF. CDR3 DNA sequence: TGTGCCACCAGTGACCCTACTTATGACGAGCAGTACTTC.

The J gene is TRBJ2-5, the V gene TRBV3-1 (or the pseudogene TRBV3-2); 15 bases align to TRBD2. This CDR3 spans 18 amino acids. Losses at the gene ends were 1 base for V and 2 bases for J; bases not matched to a gene: 5. Germline loops: CDR1 LGHDT, CDR2 YNNKEL (reference sequence). In nucleotides, the CDR3 is TGTGCCAGCAGCCAAGGGACTAGCGGGGGGGCAGAGCAAGAGACCCAGTACTTC. It encodes CASSQGTSGGAEQETQYF.

The rearrangement joins TRBV7-8 to TRBJ1-1, with D possibly being TRBD1 (6 bases). The V end was cut by 1 base, the J end by 8 bases, with 14 bases between. Germline values: CDR1 SGHVS, CDR2 FQNEAQ. This CDR3 comprises 14 residues. The CDR3 nucleotides read TGTGCCAGCAGCTTAGTCGGACAGCTCGACGAAGCTTTCTTT. Its translation: CASSLVGQLDEAFF.

The chain carries TRBV6-2 or TRBV6-3 and TRBJ2-2; tentative D call: TRBD1 (6 bases). The CDR3 totals 13 residues. Trimming left V 6 bases short and J 4 bases short, with 9 bases between. Germline V lookup: CDR1 MNHEY, CDR2 SVGEGT. This CDR3 is CASSPQGTGELFF. In DNA, the CDR3 is TGTGCCAGCAGCCCACAGGGCACCGGGGAGCTGTTTTTT.

This sequence joins TRBV2 and TRBJ2-3; 13 bases are shared with TRBD2. Trimming removed 5 bases from V and 5 bases from J; junction bases left unmatched: 7. The length of the CDR3 is 16 residues. The V gene's germline CDR1 is SNHLY and CDR2 FYNNEI. The CDR3 region is CASSPRTSGSRDTQYF. In nucleotides, the CDR3 is TGTGCCAGCAGTCCGAGGACTAGCGGGAGTAGAGATACGCAGTATTTT.

This chain uses TRBV10-3 with TRBJ1-6, with unresolved D. V lost 2 bases, J lost 9 bases, and 14 bases lay in between. Germline assignment: CDR1 ENHRY and CDR2 SYGVKD. CDR3 length equals 15 residues. The CDR3 here is CAISEDPGLGSPLHF. Here the CDR3 DNA reads TGTGCCATCAGTGAGGACCCGGGGTTGGGTTCACCCCTCCACTTT.

The chain is built from TRBV2 and TRBJ2-3; 7 bases align to TRBD2. Germline lookup yields CDR1 SNHLY and CDR2 FYNNEI. There are 14 residues in the CDR3. With V trimmed by 7 bases and J by 3 bases, 7 bases remained unmatched. This CDR3 reads CASTSGRGTDTQYF. CDR3 DNA: TGTGCCAGCACCTCTGGGCGGGGGACAGATACGCAGTATTTT.

The chain recombines TRBV30 with TRBJ2-7; D remains ambiguous. The CDR3 is made up of 14 amino acids. Germline assignment: CDR1 GTSNPN and CDR2 SVGIG (reference sequence). Trimming shortened V by 2 bases and J by 2 bases, and 13 bases separated the two germline ends. The CDR3 DNA reads TGTGCCTGGAGTTTATTGGGCCCGCCCTACGAGCAGTACTTC. Encoded protein: CAWSLLGPPYEQYF. The whole variable domain, filled in from reference TRBV30 and TRBJ2-7, reads SQTIHQWPATLVQPVGSPLSLECTVEGTSNPNLYWYRQAAGRGLQLLFYSVGIGQISSEVPQNLSASRPQDRQFILSSKKLLLSDSGFYLCAWSLLGPPYEQYFGPGTRLTVT.

The rearrangement joins TRBV19 to TRBJ2-1; TRBD2 matches 7 bases. The germline V gene has CDR1 LNHDA and CDR2 SQIVND (reference sequence). J gave up 4 bases and V 8 bases, and 14 bases lay outside the gene matches. CDR3 size: 16 residues. CDR3: CASSHGRQQLYNEQFF. The CDR3 DNA reads TGTGCCAGTTCCCACGGGAGGCAGCAACTTTACAATGAGCAGTTCTTC.

V gene TRBV11-3 combines with J gene TRBJ2-1; perhaps TRBD1 as D (6 bases). Trimming cost V 5 bases and J 6 bases, with 17 bases left between them. Looked up from germline, CDR1 is SGHNT and CDR2 is YENEEA. CDR3 size: 15 residues. This CDR3 reads CASSPPGHRSNEQFF. For the CDR3, the DNA is TGTGCCAGCAGCCCGCCGGGACACCGAAGCAATGAGCAGTTCTTC.

The V gene is TRBV19, the J gene TRBJ1-1; possibly TRBD1 for D (6 bases). The CDR3 totals 11 residues. Germline CDR1 and CDR2: LNHDA and SQIVND (reference sequence). Trimming removed 7 bases from V and 8 bases from J, with 11 bases in between. CDR3 loop: CASTSGTEAFF. The CDR3 region has the DNA TGTGCCAGTACCTCCGGGACAGAAGCTTTCTTT.

This chain connects TRBV6-2 or TRBV6-3 to TRBJ1-1, with D possibly matching TRBD1 (6 bases). Trimming removed 0 bases from V and 4 bases from J, with 18 bases in between. The CDR3 has 17 amino acids. CDR1 and CDR2 from the germline V gene are MNHEY and SVGEGT. CDR3 residues: CASSYSGSLRGTTEAFF. The CDR3 DNA follows: TGTGCCAGCAGTTACTCGGGGTCGTTGAGGGGGACCACTGAAGCTTTCTTT.

The rearrangement uses TRBV4-1 and TRBJ2-2; TRBD1 might be the D (6 bases). Deletions cut 6 bases from V and 2 bases from J, with 13 bases between. This CDR3 has 15 residues. CDR1 MGHRA and CDR2 YSYEKL come from the germline V gene. In DNA form, the CDR3 reads TGCGCCAGCAGGCCCGGGACACCAAACACCGGGGAGCTGTTTTTT. Translation: CASRPGTPNTGELFF.

The J gene is TRBJ2-1, the V gene TRBV19; 11 bases line up with TRBD1. The CDR3 totals 18 residues. Unmatched junction bases numbered 14, after V lost 4 bases and J lost 6 bases. Per the germline V gene, CDR1 is LNHDA and CDR2 is SQIVND (reference sequence). The DNA of the CDR3 is TGTGCCAGTAGTACCCCATATACCGGGACAGGGGGTTTCAATGAGCAGTTCTTC. It yields the protein CASSTPYTGTGGFNEQFF. Looking up the rest from reference TRBV19 and TRBJ2-1 gives the full variable domain: DGGITQSPKYLFRKEGQNVTLSCEQNLNHDAMYWYRQDPGQGLRLIYYSQIVNDFQKGDIAEGYSVSREKKESFPLTVTSAQKNPTAFYLCASSTPYTGTGGFNEQFFGPGTRLTVL.

The rearrangement links TRBV14 to TRBJ1-2; possibly TRBD1 for D (5 bases). Germline V gene data show CDR1 as SGHDN and CDR2 as FVKESK. The CDR3 sequence is 15 residues long. The V end was cut by 1 base, the J end by 2 bases, with 11 bases between. CDR3 sequence (DNA): TGTGCCAGCAGCCAAGTTACAGGCGTCAACTATGGCTACACCTTC. Protein sequence: CASSQVTGVNYGYTF.

The V and J genes are TRBV2 and TRBJ1-3, with a tentative D call TRBD1 (6 bases). This CDR3 spans 14 amino acids. The germline CDR1 and CDR2 sequences are SNHLY and FYNNEI. Trimming left V 2 bases short and J 3 bases short, with 8 bases between. CDR3 region: CASSERGYGNTIYF. As DNA, the CDR3 is TGTGCCAGCAGTGAAAGGGGGTATGGAAACACCATATATTTT.

This chain connects TRBV7-2 to TRBJ2-5, with D perhaps matching TRBD2 (6 bases). CDR3 size: 14 residues. Germline CDR1 SGHTA, CDR2 FQGNSA. V gave up 6 bases and J gave up 2 bases, with 13 bases separating them. The CDR3 DNA reads as TGTGCCAGCAGACTTGGTCGGGAGCAAGAGACCCAGTACTTC. It translates to CASRLGREQETQYF.

This chain uses TRBV4-3 with TRBJ2-1; D is unresolved. V dropped 0 bases and J dropped 0 bases, with 6 bases sitting between them. Germline CDR1 reads LGHNA; CDR2 reads YSLEER. This CDR3 contains 15 residues. The CDR3 is CASSQDLDSYNEQFF. Written as DNA, the CDR3 is TGCGCCAGCAGCCAAGATCTAGACTCCTACAATGAGCAGTTCTTC.

The V gene is TRBV7-3, the J gene TRBJ2-1; no clear D gene. The CDR3 totals 15 residues. Trimming took off 2 bases at V and 0 bases at J, with 8 bases between the two ends. Germline V lookup: CDR1 SGHTA, CDR2 FQGTGA. CDR3 region: CASSLGANSYNEQFF. CDR3 in DNA: TGTGCCAGCAGCTTAGGAGCGAACTCCTACAATGAGCAGTTCTTC.

This clone was detected a few times. The rearrangement links TRBV27 to TRBJ1-2, with 7 positions matching TRBD1. CDR1 and CDR2 from the germline V gene are MNHEY and SMNVEV (reference sequence). CDR3 length equals 14 residues. The ends lost 6 bases at V and 1 base at J; junction bases unmatched: 5. The CDR3 DNA reads TGTGCCAGCAGACGGACAGGTTATAACTATGGCTACACCTTC. Amino acids: CASRRTGYNYGYTF.

The chain links TRBV7-2 to TRBJ1-2, with D possibly being TRBD1 (6 bases). V was pared by 5 bases and J by 0 bases, with 13 bases between. The CDR3 has 15 amino acids. Germline V gene lookup returns CDR1 SGHTA and CDR2 FQGNSA. The CDR3 loop reads CASSRGQLPNYGYTF. DNA of the CDR3: TGTGCCAGCAGCCGGGGACAACTTCCTAACTATGGCTACACCTTC.

The chain combines TRBV18 with TRBJ1-2, with D unclear. From germline, CDR1 is KGHSH and CDR2 LQKENI. Between the trimmed V and J ends, which lost 3 bases and 5 bases, there was a span of 22 bases. The CDR3 is 17 amino acids. The CDR3 region has the DNA TGTGCCAGCTCACCCCTCCCACAGACACCATTCCCTTATGGCTACACCTTC. Protein: CASSPLPQTPFPYGYTF.

The chain couples TRBV12-3 or TRBV12-4 to TRBJ1-2; 7 nucleotides line up with TRBD1. The ends lost 5 bases at V and 4 bases at J; junction bases unmatched: 4. The CDR3 is made up of 13 amino acids. The CDR3 protein is CASSHRDSYGYTF. In nucleotides, the CDR3 is TGTGCCAGCAGTCACCGGGACAGCTATGGCTACACCTTC.

The chain links TRBV6-1 to TRBJ2-1, with 11 bases aligning to TRBD2. CDR3 length equals 13 residues. Unmatched junction bases numbered 11, after V lost 7 bases and J lost 15 bases. Germline V CDR1 and CDR2: MNHNS, SASEGT. CDR3 coding DNA: TGTGCCAGCACCCCAATAGCGGGGGGGCCTTTGTTCTTC. Translating it yields CASTPIAGGPLFF.

This clone was recorded once. This rearrangement joins TRBV15 to TRBJ2-7, with D possibly matching TRBD1 (6 bases). The CDR3 loop spans 14 amino acids. V was trimmed by 3 bases and J by 7 bases, leaving 16 bases between them. Per germline, CDR1 LNHNV and CDR2 YYDKDF (reference sequence). In DNA, the CDR3 is TGTGCCACCAGCAGGGATACAGGGACCGGAGAGCAGTACTTC. Translation: CATSRDTGTGEQYF.

The V and J genes are TRBV5-1 and TRBJ2-2, with TRBD1 matching 10 bases. The V segment lost 4 bases and the J segment 5 bases; nucleotides outside the gene matches: 5. The germline CDR1 and CDR2 sequences are SGHRS and YFSETQ. CDR3 length equals 15 residues. The CDR3 reads CASSGDRGITGELFF. In nucleotides, the CDR3 is TGCGCCAGCAGCGGGGACAGGGGAATTACCGGGGAGCTGTTTTTT.

This rearrangement joins TRBV6-6 to TRBJ2-7; unclear D gene. CDR1 and CDR2 from the germline V gene are MNHNY and SVGAGI (reference sequence). The ends were cut back, 8 bases at V and 5 bases at J, with 16 bases in the middle. This CDR3 comprises 13 residues. Here the CDR3 reads CASLQQASHEQYF. CDR3 DNA: TGTGCCAGCCTTCAGCAGGCCAGCCACGAGCAGTACTTC.

The chain employs TRBV7-8 and TRBJ1-4, with 10 bases identical to TRBD1. The CDR3 sequence is 15 residues long. Trimming cost V 1 base and J 7 bases; bases outside gene matches: 3. Germline V gene lookup returns CDR1 SGHVS and CDR2 FQNEAQ. The CDR3 here is CASSLVGQGGEKLFF. As DNA, the CDR3 is TGTGCCAGCAGCTTAGTAGGACAGGGGGGTGAAAAACTGTTTTTT.

The V call is TRBV24-1, the J call TRBJ1-1; D unclear. Germline lookup yields CDR1 KGHDR and CDR2 SFDVKD. This CDR3 spans 15 amino acids. V was cut by 3 bases and J by 3 bases, with 13 bases left in between. The CDR3 sequence is CATSDNQEIYTEAFF. The DNA for the CDR3 is TGTGCCACCAGTGATAACCAGGAAATATACACTGAAGCTTTCTTT.

This sequence joins TRBV9 and TRBJ2-3; D is uncertain. The CDR3 is 16 amino acids. With 1 base removed from V and 3 bases from J, the gap between germline ends came to 15 bases. Germline CDR1 and CDR2: SGDLS and YYNGEE. CDR3: CASSVRGLFGTDTQYF. CDR3 coding DNA: TGTGCCAGCAGCGTACGTGGGCTGTTTGGGACAGATACGCAGTATTTT.